The clone carrying this TCR beta chain was seen a handful of times. The antigen is unknown. This CDR3 has 15 amino acids. Germline-derived CDR1 and CDR2 are KGHSY and FQNENV. With 5 bases clipped from V and 6 bases from J, the junction kept 8 bases outside the gene matches. This sample is part of a study of T-cell memory formation after mild COVID-19. In the study overall: The TCR clusters were mostly specific to one donor.

Study-wide points: Clones that contracted from day 15 to 85 were balanced CD4/CD8, while later expanders leaned CD4+. Contracting CD4+ clones lay largely in CM and EM, with CD8+ ones residing in EMRA.

5'RACE with constant-segment primers built TCRalpha and TCRbeta cDNA libraries with UMIs. TCRdb analysed the 5' RACE reads with MiXCR anew, one entry per CDR3 protein. The repertoire has approximately 560,000 distinct CDR3 sequences, about 18% of them found once; the top ten carry roughly 8.2%. The rearrangement uses TRBV16 and TRBJ1-5; 9 bases match TRBD1. What was sequenced was PBMCs or a T cell subset sorted from them (not recorded which). The clonotype comes from an adult woman who had mild COVID-19 (a few samples of this study predate the infection). Cell type and time point are not known. In DNA form, the CDR3 reads TGTGCCAGCAGCTTACAGGGGGCGCTTATTCAGCCCCAGCATTTT. Translating it yields CASSLQGALIQPQHF.